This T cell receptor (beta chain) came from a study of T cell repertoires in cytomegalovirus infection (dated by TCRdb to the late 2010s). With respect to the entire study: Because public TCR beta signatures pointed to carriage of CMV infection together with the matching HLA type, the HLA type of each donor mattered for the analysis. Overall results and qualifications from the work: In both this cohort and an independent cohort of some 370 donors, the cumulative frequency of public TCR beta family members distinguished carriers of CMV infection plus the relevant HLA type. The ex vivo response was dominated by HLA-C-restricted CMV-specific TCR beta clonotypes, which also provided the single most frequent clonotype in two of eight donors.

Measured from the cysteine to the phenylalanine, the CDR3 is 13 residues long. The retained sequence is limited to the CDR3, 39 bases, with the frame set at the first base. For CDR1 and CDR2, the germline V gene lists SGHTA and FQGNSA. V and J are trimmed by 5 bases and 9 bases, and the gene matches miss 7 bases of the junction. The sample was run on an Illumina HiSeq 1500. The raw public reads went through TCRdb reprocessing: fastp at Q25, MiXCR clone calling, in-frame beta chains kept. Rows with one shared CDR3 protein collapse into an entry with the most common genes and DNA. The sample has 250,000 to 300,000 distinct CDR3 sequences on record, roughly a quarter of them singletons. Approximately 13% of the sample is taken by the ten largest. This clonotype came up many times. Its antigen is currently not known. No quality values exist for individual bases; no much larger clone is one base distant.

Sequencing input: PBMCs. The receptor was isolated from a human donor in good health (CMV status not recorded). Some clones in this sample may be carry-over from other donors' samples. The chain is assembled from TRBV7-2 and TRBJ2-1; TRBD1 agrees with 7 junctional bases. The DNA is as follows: TGTGCCAGCAGCCGGGACAGTCTGGGTGAGCAGTTCTTC. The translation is CASSRDSLGEQFF.